The T cell receptor beta chain described here comes from a study of shared clonotypes between healthy human individuals. The overall study: Per donor, CD8 memory used one plate, CD8 naive used two, CD4 memory used three and CD4 naive used three. Study-wide points: It was the non-shared clonotypes that had lower generation probabilities than clonotypes shared by all four donors. Read depth was anticipated to influence clonotype sharing among donors. A handful of donors showed sharing of about 4.6% of naive CD4 clonotypes.

There are 14 residues in the CDR3. CDR1 is MNHEY and CDR2 is SMNVEV in the germline V gene (reference sequence). V lost 5 bases and J 6 bases, leaving 14 bases between the germline ends. TCRdb's table, derived via immunoSEQ multiplex PCR, lists solely in-frame clones and lacks some. The top ten clones hold around 0.45% of a sample with roughly 1.5 million clones, around 98% of them seen once. Comment on this clone: Its antigen is undetermined.

This rearrangement joins TRBV27 to TRBJ2-1; D call uncertain. This sequence was found in a man aged 25-45 years in good health. The material sequenced was naive CD4+ T cells sorted from blood. This sample's subset: CD45RA+ positively selected. CDR3 bases: TGTGCCAGCAGTCACCTTGATTTAGCCAATGAGCAGTTCTTC. This encodes CASSHLDLANEQFF.